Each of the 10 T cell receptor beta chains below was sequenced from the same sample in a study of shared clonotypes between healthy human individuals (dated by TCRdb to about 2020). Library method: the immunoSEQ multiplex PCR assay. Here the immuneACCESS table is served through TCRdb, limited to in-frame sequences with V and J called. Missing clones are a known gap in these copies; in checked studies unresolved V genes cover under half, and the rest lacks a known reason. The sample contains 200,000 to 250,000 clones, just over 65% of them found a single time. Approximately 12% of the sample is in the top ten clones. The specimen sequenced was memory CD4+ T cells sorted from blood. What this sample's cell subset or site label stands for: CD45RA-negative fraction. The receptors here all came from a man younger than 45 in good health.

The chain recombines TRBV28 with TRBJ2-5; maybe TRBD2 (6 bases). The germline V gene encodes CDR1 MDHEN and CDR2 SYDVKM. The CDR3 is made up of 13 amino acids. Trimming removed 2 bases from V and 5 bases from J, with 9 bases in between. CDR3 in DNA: TGTGCCAGCAGTTTACTCGGGAGTGAGACCCAGTACTTC. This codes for CASSLLGSETQYF.

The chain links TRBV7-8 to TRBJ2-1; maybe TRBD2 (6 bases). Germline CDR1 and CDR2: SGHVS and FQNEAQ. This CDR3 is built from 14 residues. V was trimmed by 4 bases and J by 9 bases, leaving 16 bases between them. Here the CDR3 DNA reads TGTGCCAGCAGCTCCATGGGCGGGGAAGGTGAGCAGTTCTTC. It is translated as CASSSMGGEGEQFF.

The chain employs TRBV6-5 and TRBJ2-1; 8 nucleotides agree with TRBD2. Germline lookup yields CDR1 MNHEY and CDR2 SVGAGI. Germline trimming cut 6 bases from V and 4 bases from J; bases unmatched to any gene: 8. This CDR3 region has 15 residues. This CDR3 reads CASRPGGRKYNEQFF. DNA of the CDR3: TGTGCCAGCAGGCCGGGCGGGAGGAAGTACAATGAGCAGTTCTTC.

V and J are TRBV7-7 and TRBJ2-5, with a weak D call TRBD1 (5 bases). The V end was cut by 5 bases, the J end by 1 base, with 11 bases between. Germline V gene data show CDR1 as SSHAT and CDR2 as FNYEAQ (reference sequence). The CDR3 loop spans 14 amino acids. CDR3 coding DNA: TGTGCCAGCAGCAAAACAGGCCTCCAAGAGACCCAGTACTTC. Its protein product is CASSKTGLQETQYF. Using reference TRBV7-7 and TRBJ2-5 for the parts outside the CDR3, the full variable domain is GAGVSQSPRYKVTKRGQDVTLRCDPISSHATLYWYQQALGQGPEFLTYFNYEAQPDKSGLPSDRFSAERPEGSISTLTIQRTEQRDSAMYRCASSKTGLQETQYFGPGTRLLVL.

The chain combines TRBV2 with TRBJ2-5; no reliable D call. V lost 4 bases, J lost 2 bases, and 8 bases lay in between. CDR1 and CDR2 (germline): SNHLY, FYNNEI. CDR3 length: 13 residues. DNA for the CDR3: TGTGCCAGCAGTGGCGTCCTACAAGAGACCCAGTACTTC. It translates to CASSGVLQETQYF.

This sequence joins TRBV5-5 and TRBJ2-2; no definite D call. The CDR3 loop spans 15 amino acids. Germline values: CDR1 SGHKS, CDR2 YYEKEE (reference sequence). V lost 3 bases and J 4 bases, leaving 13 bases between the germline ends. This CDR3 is CASSSVGFFTGELFF. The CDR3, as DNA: TGTGCCAGCAGCTCAGTTGGTTTTTTCACCGGGGAGCTGTTTTTT.

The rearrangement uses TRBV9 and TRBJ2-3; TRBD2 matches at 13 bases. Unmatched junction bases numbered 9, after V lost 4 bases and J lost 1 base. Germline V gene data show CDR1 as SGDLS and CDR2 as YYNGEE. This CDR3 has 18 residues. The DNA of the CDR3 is TGTGCCAGCAGCCCGGGACTAGCGGGACGAGGCGGCACAGATACGCAGTATTTT. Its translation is CASSPGLAGRGGTDTQYF.

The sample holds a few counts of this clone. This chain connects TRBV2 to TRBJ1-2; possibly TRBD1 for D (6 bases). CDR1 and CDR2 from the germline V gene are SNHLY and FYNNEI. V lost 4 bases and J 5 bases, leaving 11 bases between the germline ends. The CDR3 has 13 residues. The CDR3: CASSADSVYGYTF. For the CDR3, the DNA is TGTGCCAGCAGTGCGGACAGTGTTTATGGCTACACCTTC.

The CDR3 DNA follows: TGTGCCAGCAGCTTACCTGGGGGGGCCTCGAAGTATTTT. Translated, it gives CASSLPGGASKYF. The chain employs TRBV13 and TRBJ2-3; D is possibly TRBD2 (7 bases). Germline V gene lookup returns CDR1 PRHDT and CDR2 FYEKMQ (reference sequence). This CDR3 has 13 residues. V lost 2 bases to trimming and J lost 13 bases, with 16 bases between them. The complete variable domain, with remaining parts taken from reference TRBV13 and TRBJ2-3, reads AAGVIQSPRHLIKEKRETATLKCYPIPRHDTVYWYQQGPGQDPQFLISFYEKMQSDKGSIPDRFSAQQFSDYHSELNMSSLELGDSALYFCASSLPGGASKYFGPGTRLTVL.

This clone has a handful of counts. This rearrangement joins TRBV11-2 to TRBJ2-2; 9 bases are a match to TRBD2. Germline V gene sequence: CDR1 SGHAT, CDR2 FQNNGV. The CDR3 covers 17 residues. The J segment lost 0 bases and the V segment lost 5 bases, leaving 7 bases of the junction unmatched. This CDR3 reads CASSRVAGGPNTGELFF. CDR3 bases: TGTGCCAGCAGCCGGGTTGCGGGAGGGCCGAACACCGGGGAGCTGTTTTTT.